The next 15 T cell receptor beta chains were all read from a single sample in a study of T cell responses to AZD1222 COVID-19 vaccine. Repertoires were generated with immunoSEQ multiplex PCR, while TCRdb's copy carries only in-frame clones and drops some. The data contain 100,000 to 150,000 clones, around 87% of them seen just once; the ten biggest clones take up 10%. The sequences come from peripheral blood, collected on day 0 of AZD1222 vaccination. These receptors were taken from an adult in good health.

The genes are TRBV25-1 and TRBJ2-1, with 11 bases matching TRBD2. This CDR3 is built from 15 residues. The germline V gene has CDR1 MGHDK and CDR2 SYGVNS. J lost 4 bases, V lost 5 bases, and 4 bases had no gene match. CDR3 in DNA: TGTGCCAGCAGTCTAGCGGGGGGACCTTACAATGAGCAGTTCTTC. Residues: CASSLAGGPYNEQFF.

The CDR3 coding sequence is TGTGCCAGTAGTGACTGGGCAAGCTCCTACAATGAGCAGTTCTTC. Its translation: CASSDWASSYNEQFF. The chain links TRBV19 to TRBJ2-1; D is uncertain. Germline lookup yields CDR1 LNHDA and CDR2 SQIVND (reference sequence). The CDR3 contains 15 residues. Trimming cost V 5 bases and J 0 bases, with 11 bases left between them.

V gene TRBV12-3 or TRBV12-4 combines with J gene TRBJ2-7; D gene unclear. The CDR3 totals 10 residues. V lost 6 bases and J lost 6, with 6 bases in between. The DNA for the CDR3 is TGTGCCAGCAGCCCCGCCGAGCAGTACTTC. It codes for CASSPAEQYF.

The chain recombines TRBV25-1 with TRBJ1-6, with D unresolved. This CDR3 has 14 residues. Germline CDR1 and CDR2: MGHDK and SYGVNS. The V end was cut by 7 bases, the J end by 7 bases, with 14 bases between. CDR3 sequence (DNA): TGTGCCAGCACTCCGGGCCCTAGGAATTCACCCCTCCACTTT. This sequence encodes CASTPGPRNSPLHF. Supplemented by reference TRBV25-1 and TRBJ1-6, the full variable domain reads EADIYQTPRYLVIGTGKKITLECSQTMGHDKMYWYQQDPGMELHLIHYSYGVNSTEKGDLSSESTVSRIRTEHFPLTLESARPSHTSQYLCASTPGPRNSPLHFGNGTRLTVT.

CDR3 in DNA: TGTGCCAGCAGCTCGCACTTGCGGTATACGCAGTATTTT. Protein: CASSSHLRYTQYF. The chain couples TRBV21-1 to TRBJ2-3; the table's D call, TRBD2, was not checked against the DNA. TRBV21-1 is a pseudogene. CDR3 length: 13 amino acids.

The rearrangement links TRBV3-1 (or the pseudogene TRBV3-2) to TRBJ2-1, with 7 bases lining up with TRBD2. CDR1 is LGHDT and CDR2 is YNNKEL in the germline V gene (reference sequence). This CDR3 region has 14 residues. With 3 bases clipped from V and 14 bases from J, the junction kept 13 bases outside the gene matches. The CDR3 sequence is CASSHTRPLAVKFF. CDR3 DNA: TGTGCCAGCAGCCACACCCGGCCTCTAGCGGTAAAGTTCTTC.

The table lists this clone with a few counts. The V and J genes are TRBV6-2 or TRBV6-3 and TRBJ1-2, with 9 bases fitting TRBD1. The CDR3 totals 14 residues. Germline V gene lookup returns CDR1 MNHEY and CDR2 SVGEGT. Unmatched junction bases numbered 6, after V lost 2 bases and J lost 8 bases. Here the CDR3 reads CASSYRDRDRGYTF. CDR3 DNA sequence: TGTGCCAGCAGTTACCGGGACAGGGATCGCGGCTACACCTTC.

This chain links TRBV7-8 with TRBJ1-2; 9 bases fit TRBD1. Germline trimming cut 5 bases from V and 7 bases from J; bases unmatched to any gene: 11. The CDR3 is made up of 15 amino acids. Germline V gives CDR1 SGHVS, CDR2 FQNEAQ. The CDR3 is CASSPSRGQGLGYTF. As DNA, the CDR3 is TGTGCCAGCAGCCCCTCCAGGGGACAGGGACTTGGCTACACCTTC.

This clone was picked up one time. The genes are TRBV5-1 and TRBJ2-3; TRBD2 is a possible D gene (5 bases). Germline V CDR1 and CDR2: SGHRS, YFSETQ. The CDR3 spans 15 residues. V lost 2 bases and J lost 0, with 10 bases in between. The CDR3 bases are TGCGCCAGCAGCTTAGGGCGGGCTAGCACAGATACGCAGTATTTT. Translating it yields CASSLGRASTDTQYF.

J is TRBJ2-7 and V is TRBV4-2, with no clear D. CDR3 size: 16 residues. Between the trimmed V and J ends, which lost 2 bases and 0 bases, there was a span of 14 bases. Germline CDR1 LGHNA, CDR2 YNFKEQ. The CDR3 loop is CASSQQTSLISYEQYF. The DNA for the CDR3 is TGTGCCAGCAGCCAACAGACTTCCCTCATCTCCTACGAGCAGTACTTC.

This clone was detected ten times or more. The chain has TRBV2 and TRBJ1-6; D uncertain. Germline CDR1 and CDR2: SNHLY and FYNNEI. The CDR3 covers 14 residues. V lost 1 base, J lost 8 bases, and 9 bases lay in between. This CDR3 reads CASSEGGQHSPLHF. CDR3 nucleotide sequence: TGTGCCAGCAGTGAAGGAGGTCAACATTCACCCCTCCACTTT.

This clone has more than one count but fewer than ten. The chain is built from TRBV7-8 and TRBJ2-1, with D maybe TRBD1 (5 bases). CDR1 and CDR2 (germline): SGHVS, FQNEAQ. The CDR3 consists of 14 residues. With 1 base removed from V and 7 bases from J, the gap between germline ends came to 11 bases. The CDR3 reads CASSLEVQGNEQFF. The CDR3 region has the DNA TGTGCCAGCAGCTTAGAGGTCCAGGGAAATGAGCAGTTCTTC.

The genes are TRBV30 and TRBJ1-6, with D perhaps TRBD1 (5 bases). V was cut by 3 bases and J by 5 bases, with 11 bases left in between. The CDR3 totals 14 residues. Germline V gives CDR1 GTSNPN, CDR2 SVGIG (reference sequence). The CDR3 loop is CAWRRAGNNSPLHF. CDR3 sequence (DNA): TGTGCCTGGAGAAGAGCAGGGAATAATTCACCCCTCCACTTT.

The gene calls are TRBV9 and TRBJ1-1; possibly TRBD1 for D (6 bases). Per germline, CDR1 SGDLS and CDR2 YYNGEE. V gave up 3 bases and J gave up 10 bases, with 19 bases separating them. This CDR3 contains 14 residues. The CDR3 spells CASSGPLGQSPAFF. For the CDR3, the DNA is TGTGCCAGCAGCGGCCCCCTAGGACAGAGCCCAGCTTTCTTT.

This clone was recorded only once. The rearrangement joins TRBV6-5 to TRBJ2-7; D might be TRBD2 (6 bases). The CDR3 extends over 15 amino acids. Germline loops: CDR1 MNHEY, CDR2 SVGAGI. V shed 5 bases and J shed 2 bases, with 16 bases lying between them. The CDR3 DNA sequence: TGTGCCAGCAGTCAATATAGCGGACCCACCTACGAGCAGTACTTC. Protein: CASSQYSGPTYEQYF.